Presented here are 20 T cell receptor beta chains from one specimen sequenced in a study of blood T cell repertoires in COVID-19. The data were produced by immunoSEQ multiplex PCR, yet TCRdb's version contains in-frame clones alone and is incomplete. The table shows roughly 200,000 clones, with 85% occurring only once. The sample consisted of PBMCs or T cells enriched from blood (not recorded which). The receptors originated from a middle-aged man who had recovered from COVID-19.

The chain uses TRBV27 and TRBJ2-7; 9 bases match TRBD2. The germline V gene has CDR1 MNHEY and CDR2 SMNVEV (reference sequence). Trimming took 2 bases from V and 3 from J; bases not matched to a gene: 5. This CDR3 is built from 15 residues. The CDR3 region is CASSLAGGPIYEQYF. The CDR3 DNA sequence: TGTGCCAGCAGTTTAGCGGGAGGGCCCATCTACGAGCAGTACTTC.

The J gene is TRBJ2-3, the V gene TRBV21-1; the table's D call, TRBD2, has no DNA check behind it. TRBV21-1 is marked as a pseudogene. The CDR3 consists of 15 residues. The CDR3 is CASSKVAGAGDTQYF. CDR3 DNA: TGTGCCAGCAGCAAAGTAGCGGGAGCGGGAGATACGCAGTATTTT.

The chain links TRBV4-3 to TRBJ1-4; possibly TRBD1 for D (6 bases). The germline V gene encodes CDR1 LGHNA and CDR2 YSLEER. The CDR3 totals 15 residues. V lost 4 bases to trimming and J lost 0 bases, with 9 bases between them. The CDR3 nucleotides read TGCGCCAGCAGCCGACAGGTGGCAACTAATGAAAAACTGTTTTTT. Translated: CASSRQVATNEKLFF.

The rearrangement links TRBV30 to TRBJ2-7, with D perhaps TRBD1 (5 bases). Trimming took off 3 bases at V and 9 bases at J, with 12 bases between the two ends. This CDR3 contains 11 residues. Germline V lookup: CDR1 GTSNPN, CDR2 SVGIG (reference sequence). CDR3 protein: CAWSQYRGQYF. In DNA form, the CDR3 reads TGTGCCTGGAGCCAGTATAGGGGGCAGTACTTC.

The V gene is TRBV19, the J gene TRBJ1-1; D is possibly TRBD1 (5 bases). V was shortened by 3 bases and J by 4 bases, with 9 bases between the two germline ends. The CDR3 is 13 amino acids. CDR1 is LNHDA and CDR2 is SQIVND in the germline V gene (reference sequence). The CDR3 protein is CASSISRATEAFF. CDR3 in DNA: TGTGCCAGTAGTATCTCCAGGGCCACTGAAGCTTTCTTT.

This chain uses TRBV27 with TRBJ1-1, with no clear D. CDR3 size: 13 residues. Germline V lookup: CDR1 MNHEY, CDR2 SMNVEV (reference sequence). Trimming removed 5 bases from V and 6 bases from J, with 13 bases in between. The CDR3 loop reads CASSLPGRAEAFF. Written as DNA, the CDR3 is TGTGCCAGCAGTCTGCCTGGTCGCGCTGAAGCTTTCTTT.

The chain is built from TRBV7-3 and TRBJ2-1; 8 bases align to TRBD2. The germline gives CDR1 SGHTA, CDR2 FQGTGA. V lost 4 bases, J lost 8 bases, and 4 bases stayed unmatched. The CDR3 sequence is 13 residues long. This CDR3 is CASSSSGRDEQFF. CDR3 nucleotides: TGTGCCAGCAGCTCTAGCGGGCGGGATGAGCAGTTCTTC. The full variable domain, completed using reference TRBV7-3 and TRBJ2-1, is GAGVSQTPSNKVTEKGKYVELRCDPISGHTALYWYRQSLGQGPEFLIYFQGTGAADDSGLPNDRFFAVRPEGSVSTLKIQRTERGDSAVYLCASSSSGRDEQFFGPGTRLTVL.

CDR3 amino acids: CASSNPGQDYGYTF. The CDR3 coding sequence is TGCGCCAGCAGCAACCCGGGACAGGACTATGGCTACACCTTC. The chain recombines TRBV5-1 with TRBJ1-2; 8 positions agree with TRBD1. There are 14 residues in the CDR3. Germline V gives CDR1 SGHRS, CDR2 YFSETQ. The J segment lost 3 bases and the V segment lost 4 bases, leaving 5 bases of the junction unmatched.

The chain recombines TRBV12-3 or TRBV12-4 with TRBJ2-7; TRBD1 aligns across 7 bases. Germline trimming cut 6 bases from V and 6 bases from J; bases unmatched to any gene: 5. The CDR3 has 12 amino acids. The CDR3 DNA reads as TGTGCCAGCAGCAACTCAGGGGGCGAGCAGTACTTC. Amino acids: CASSNSGGEQYF.

The DNA of the CDR3 is TGTGCCAGCAGTTTATTTCAGGGTAATGAAAAACTGTTTTTT. It is translated as CASSLFQGNEKLFF. The V call is TRBV28, the J call TRBJ1-4, with a weak D call TRBD1 (5 bases). The CDR3 has 14 residues. V gave up 1 base and J gave up 4 bases, with 7 bases separating them. Looked up from germline, CDR1 is MDHEN and CDR2 is SYDVKM.

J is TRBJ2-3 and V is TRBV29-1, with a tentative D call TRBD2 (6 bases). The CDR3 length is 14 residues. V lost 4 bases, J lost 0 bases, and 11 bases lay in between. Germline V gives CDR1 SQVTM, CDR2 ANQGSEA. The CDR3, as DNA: TGCAGCGTTGTTCGGGGGTTAAGCACAGATACGCAGTATTTT. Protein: CSVVRGLSTDTQYF.

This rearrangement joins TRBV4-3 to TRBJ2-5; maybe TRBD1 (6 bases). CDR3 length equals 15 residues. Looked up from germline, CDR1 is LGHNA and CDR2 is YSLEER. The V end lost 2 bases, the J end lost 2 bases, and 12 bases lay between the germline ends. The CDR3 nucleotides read TGCGCCAGCAGCCAAAGAGGGGGTTCACAAGAGACCCAGTACTTC. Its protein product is CASSQRGGSQETQYF.

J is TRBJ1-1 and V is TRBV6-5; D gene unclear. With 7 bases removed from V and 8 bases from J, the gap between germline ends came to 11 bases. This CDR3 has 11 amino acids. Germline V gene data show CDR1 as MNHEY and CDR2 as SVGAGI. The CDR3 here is CASIRGGEAFF. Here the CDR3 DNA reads TGTGCCAGCATTAGAGGCGGAGAAGCTTTCTTT.

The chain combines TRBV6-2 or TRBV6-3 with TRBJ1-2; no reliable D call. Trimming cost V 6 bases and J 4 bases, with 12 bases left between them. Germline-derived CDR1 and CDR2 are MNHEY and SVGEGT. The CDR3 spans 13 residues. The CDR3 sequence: CASSLSGLYGYTF. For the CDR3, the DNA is TGTGCCAGCAGCCTCTCCGGTCTCTATGGCTACACCTTC.

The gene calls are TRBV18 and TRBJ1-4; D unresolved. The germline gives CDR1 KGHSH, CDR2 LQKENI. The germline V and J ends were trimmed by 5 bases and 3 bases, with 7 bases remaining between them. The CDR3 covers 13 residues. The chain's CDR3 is CASSKGANEKLFF. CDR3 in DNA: TGTGCCAGCTCAAAGGGAGCTAATGAAAAACTGTTTTTT.

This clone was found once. The CDR3 bases are TGTGCCACCAGCAGAGGGGCGGGGTCTATTGCCAATGAGCAGTTCTTC. Its translation is CATSRGAGSIANEQFF. The rearrangement joins TRBV15 to TRBJ2-1; the D gene is possibly TRBD2 (6 bases). The CDR3 sequence is 16 residues long. Germline V gives CDR1 LNHNV, CDR2 YYDKDF (reference sequence). Trimming left V 1 base short and J 6 bases short, with 16 bases between.

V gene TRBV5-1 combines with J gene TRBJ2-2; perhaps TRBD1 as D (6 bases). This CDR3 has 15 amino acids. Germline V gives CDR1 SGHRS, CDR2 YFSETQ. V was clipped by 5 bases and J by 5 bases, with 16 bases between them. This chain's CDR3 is CASRPTGSRTGELFF. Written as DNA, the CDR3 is TGCGCCAGCAGACCTACAGGGTCGCGGACCGGGGAGCTGTTTTTT.

The DNA for the CDR3 is TGTGCCAGCAGTTACGTGGGCGCTCAGCCCCAGCATTTT. It yields the protein CASSYVGAQPQHF. The rearrangement links TRBV6-2 or TRBV6-3 to TRBJ1-5; D is unclear. V shed 2 bases and J shed 6 bases, with 8 bases lying between them. In germline, CDR1 is MNHEY, CDR2 SVGEGT. This CDR3 is 13 amino acids long.

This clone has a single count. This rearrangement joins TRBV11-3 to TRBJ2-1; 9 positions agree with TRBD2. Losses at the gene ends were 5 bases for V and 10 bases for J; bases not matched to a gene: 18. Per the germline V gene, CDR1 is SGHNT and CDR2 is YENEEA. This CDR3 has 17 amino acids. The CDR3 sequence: CASSREKAGGLILEQFF. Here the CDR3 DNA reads TGTGCCAGCAGCCGAGAAAAAGCGGGAGGCTTAATATTGGAGCAGTTCTTC.

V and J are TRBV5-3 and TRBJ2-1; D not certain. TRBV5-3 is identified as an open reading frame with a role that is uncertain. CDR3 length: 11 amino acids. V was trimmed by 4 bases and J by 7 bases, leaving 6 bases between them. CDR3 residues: CARSPLNEQFF. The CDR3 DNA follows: TGTGCCAGAAGCCCCCTGAATGAGCAGTTCTTC.